The entry below describes one TCR beta chain. Its antigen is unknown. This specimen comes from a study of shared clonotypes between healthy human individuals. Overall study results and limits: Naive subsets generally had larger estimated richness than memory subsets.

Each subset's genomic DNA was shared equally among a number of immunoSEQ plates. Replicate sorted-subset PCRs were loaded with about 0.2 ug DNA, 30,000 to 35,000 T cell genomes. Generated by immunoSEQ multiplex PCR, the TCRdb table keeps only in-frame clones and is missing some. The table lists some 1.5 million clones, under 99% of them singletons, with roughly 0.4% in the top ten. Germline loops: CDR1 LNHDA, CDR2 SQIVND (reference sequence). Trimming removed 4 bases from V and 5 bases from J, with 8 bases in between. The CDR3 has 12 residues. The chain carries TRBV19 and TRBJ2-5; D unresolved. The receptor was isolated from a man between 25 and 39 years old in good health. The specimen sequenced was naive CD4+ T cells sorted from blood. Subset described: CD45RA+ positively selected. The DNA for the CDR3 is TGTGCCAGTAGTACTGGGTCGGAGACCCAGTACTTC. Its protein is CASSTGSETQYF.